The next 28 T cell receptor beta chains were all read from a single sample in a study of long-term antiretroviral therapy in people with HIV (dated by TCRdb to between 2021 and 2024). The immunoSEQ hsTCRB v3.0 assay was used at survey level resolution for TRB variable region sequencing. Imported from immuneACCESS, the table was reduced by TCRdb to in-frame sequences with V and J called. These copies leave out some clones; in studies compared against another copy, an unresolved V gene accounts for under half, and the cause of the remainder is not known. This sample holds approximately 35,000 clones; 70% to 90% were observed only once. The ten largest clones represent about 10% of the sample. The sequences come from unsorted PBMCs, collected 2.2 years after starting antiretroviral therapy. The origin of the receptors is a man between 18 and 35 years old with HIV.

The V and J genes are TRBV7-9 and TRBJ2-5; no firm D call. This CDR3 is built from 14 residues. Deletions cut 3 bases from V and 2 bases from J, with 10 bases between. Germline-derived CDR1 and CDR2 are SEHNR and FQNEAQ (reference sequence). The CDR3 here is CASSFSTGQETQYF. CDR3 nucleotides: TGTGCCAGCAGCTTTAGCACCGGACAAGAGACCCAGTACTTC.

The J gene is TRBJ2-2, the V gene TRBV28; no reliable D call. Between the trimmed V and J ends, which lost 9 bases and 0 bases, there was a span of 11 bases. Germline loops: CDR1 MDHEN, CDR2 SYDVKM. This CDR3 region has 14 residues. In nucleotides, the CDR3 is TGTGCCAGTTGCGCGGAACCGAACACCGGGGAGCTGTTTTTT. It codes for CASCAEPNTGELFF. Supplemented by reference TRBV28 and TRBJ2-2, the full variable domain reads DVKVTQSSRYLVKRTGEKVFLECVQDMDHENMFWYRQDPGLGLRLIYFSYDVKMKEKGDIPEGYSVSREKKERFSLILESASTNQTSMYLCASCAEPNTGELFFGEGSRLTVL.

The chain couples TRBV7-9 to TRBJ2-7; TRBD2 matches at 9 bases. Germline CDR1 and CDR2: SEHNR and FQNEAQ (reference sequence). CDR3 length: 17 residues. V dropped 3 bases and J dropped 0; count of bases not matched to a gene: 9. DNA of the CDR3: TGTGCCAGCAGCTTCTATTCTAGCGGGGTAGTCTCCTACGAGCAGTACTTC. This encodes CASSFYSSGVVSYEQYF. The entire variable domain, with the rest obtained from reference TRBV7-9 and TRBJ2-7, is as follows: DTGVSQNPRHKITKRGQNVTFRCDPISEHNRLYWYRQTLGQGPEFLTYFQNEAQLEKSRLLSDRFSAERPKGSFSTLEIQRTEQGDSAMYLCASSFYSSGVVSYEQYFGPGTRLTVT.

This chain joins TRBV7-6 and TRBJ1-2; 9 bases align to TRBD1. This CDR3 region has 17 residues. The V and J ends lost 4 bases and 0 bases, in that order; junction bases with no gene match: 9. CDR1 and CDR2 (germline): SGHVS, FNYEAQ. Here the CDR3 DNA reads TGTGCCAGCAGCTCCCAGGGACAGGGCGAACCTAACTATGGCTACACCTTC. Translating it yields CASSSQGQGEPNYGYTF.

In this sample, this clone turned up a few times. The chain uses TRBV7-2 and TRBJ1-2, with unresolved D. The V end was cut by 5 bases, the J end by 4 bases, with 8 bases between. This CDR3 is built from 12 residues. Germline CDR1 is SGHTA and CDR2 is FQGNSA. CDR3 amino acids: CASSPDPYGYTF. The CDR3 bases are TGTGCCAGCAGCCCAGATCCCTATGGCTACACCTTC.

This chain links TRBV9 with TRBJ2-7, with D possibly being TRBD1 (7 bases). Looked up from germline, CDR1 is SGDLS and CDR2 is YYNGEE. V was trimmed by 4 bases and J by 3 bases, leaving 14 bases between them. This CDR3 spans 14 amino acids. The CDR3 DNA sequence: TGTGCCAGCAGCTCCGCGGGACAGAACTACGAGCAGTACTTC. Residues: CASSSAGQNYEQYF.

The rearrangement links TRBV6-5 to TRBJ1-6; TRBD1 matches at 7 bases. Germline lookup yields CDR1 MNHEY and CDR2 SVGAGI. The CDR3 has 14 amino acids. The trim removed 2 bases at V and 7 bases at J, leaving 2 bases unmatched. The CDR3 DNA reads TGTGCCAGCAGTTACCTAGGGGGCAATTCACCCCTCCACTTT. Protein sequence: CASSYLGGNSPLHF.

V gene TRBV29-1 combines with J gene TRBJ2-2; no definite D call. Trimming took off 2 bases at V and 2 bases at J, with 0 bases between the two ends. Germline V gene sequence: CDR1 SQVTM, CDR2 ANQGSEA. The CDR3 contains 11 residues. CDR3 loop: CSVENTGELFF. CDR3 sequence (DNA): TGCAGCGTTGAAAACACCGGGGAGCTGTTTTTT.

This rearrangement joins TRBV19 to TRBJ2-7; 7 bases line up with TRBD1. J was trimmed by 2 bases and V by 5 bases; bases with no gene match: 9. The CDR3 runs 15 residues. Germline V CDR1 and CDR2: LNHDA, SQIVND (reference sequence). The CDR3 reads CASSQDGTDTYEQYF. The CDR3 DNA reads as TGTGCCAGTAGTCAAGACGGGACAGACACCTACGAGCAGTACTTC.

This sequence joins TRBV11-2 and TRBJ1-1, with D possibly being TRBD1 (5 bases). The CDR3 totals 17 residues. Germline CDR1 is SGHAT and CDR2 is FQNNGV. Deletions cut 1 base from V and 1 base from J, with 16 bases between. Here the CDR3 DNA reads TGTGCCAGCAGCTTAGGTCCCGGACGGGACCCGAACACTGAAGCTTTCTTT. Translating gives CASSLGPGRDPNTEAFF.

This chain links TRBV9 with TRBJ2-1, with D perhaps TRBD2 (8 bases). Germline V CDR1 and CDR2: SGDLS, YYNGEE. The CDR3 is 20 amino acids. V was trimmed by 3 bases and J by 0 bases, leaving 25 bases between them. The CDR3 nucleotides read TGTGCCAGCAGCGAAAGACTAGCGAACCTACAGGGGAGCTCCTACAATGAGCAGTTCTTC. Translated, it gives CASSERLANLQGSSYNEQFF.

V and J are TRBV7-2 and TRBJ1-4, with TRBD1 identical over 9 bases. This CDR3 spans 16 amino acids. Losses at the gene ends were 5 bases for V and 7 bases for J; bases not matched to a gene: 11. The germline gives CDR1 SGHTA, CDR2 FQGNSA. The chain's CDR3 is CASSPQLQGAFEKLFF. The CDR3, as DNA: TGTGCCAGCAGCCCCCAGCTACAGGGGGCATTTGAAAAACTGTTTTTT.

The chain has TRBV4-3 and TRBJ2-3; 8 nucleotides align to TRBD1. Losses at the gene ends were 0 bases for V and 2 bases for J; bases not matched to a gene: 4. The CDR3 consists of 16 residues. Germline CDR1 and CDR2: LGHNA and YSLEER. CDR3 coding DNA: TGCGCCAGCAGCCAAGATGTGACAGGGGTCACAGATACGCAGTATTTT. Its protein is CASSQDVTGVTDTQYF.

The V call is TRBV28, the J call TRBJ2-7; 7 nucleotides match TRBD1. This CDR3 is 15 amino acids long. The V gene's germline CDR1 is MDHEN and CDR2 SYDVKM. The V gene end was trimmed by 5 bases and the J gene end by 4 bases; junction bases not matched to a gene: 11. The CDR3 DNA sequence: TGTGCCAGCAGTGGGGGAGAGGGACAGCTTTACGAGCAGTACTTC. It specifies CASSGGEGQLYEQYF. Full variable domain (outside the CDR3, taken from reference TRBV28 and TRBJ2-7): DVKVTQSSRYLVKRTGEKVFLECVQDMDHENMFWYRQDPGLGLRLIYFSYDVKMKEKGDIPEGYSVSREKKERFSLILESASTNQTSMYLCASSGGEGQLYEQYFGPGTRLTVT.

The V and J genes are TRBV15 and TRBJ2-2; D not resolved. Trimming shortened V by 6 bases and J by 6 bases, and 20 bases separated the two germline ends. Germline loops: CDR1 LNHNV, CDR2 YYDKDF (reference sequence). This CDR3 region has 16 residues. The CDR3 DNA reads as TGTGCCACCAGGAAACACCCGGATGGGATTTCCGGGGAGCTGTTTTTT. The encoded protein is CATRKHPDGISGELFF.

This rearrangement joins TRBV19 to TRBJ1-1; no reliable D call. The V gene lost 5 bases and the J gene lost 4 bases, with 8 bases spanning the gap. Looked up from germline, CDR1 is LNHDA and CDR2 is SQIVND (reference sequence). CDR3 size: 12 residues. In DNA, the CDR3 is TGTGCCAGTAGTTACGCGAGCACTGAAGCTTTCTTT. The encoded protein is CASSYASTEAFF.

In this sample, this clone turned up once. The DNA for the CDR3 is TGTGCCAGCAGCTTGGGGGCTCTGCGGGGATCCTACGAGCAGTACTTC. As protein: CASSLGALRGSYEQYF. The chain has TRBV7-6 and TRBJ2-7, with D perhaps given as TRBD1 or TRBD2 (6 bases each). Trimming took 3 bases from V and 1 from J, leaving 16 bases between them. The CDR3 loop spans 16 amino acids. Germline assignment: CDR1 SGHVS and CDR2 FNYEAQ.

This clone came up a few times. The chain couples TRBV2 to TRBJ1-4; D is undetermined. Germline-derived CDR1 and CDR2 are SNHLY and FYNNEI. Trimming removed 2 bases from V and 16 bases from J, with 14 bases in between. The CDR3 spans 12 residues. The DNA for the CDR3 is TGTGCCAGCAGTGAACGGGCTGGCAATTCGTTTTTT. This translates into CASSERAGNSFF.

This chain connects TRBV30 to TRBJ1-1; no reliable D call. Trimming took 5 bases from V and 5 from J, leaving 9 bases between them. CDR1 and CDR2 from the germline V gene are GTSNPN and SVGIG (reference sequence). The CDR3 is 11 amino acids. CDR3 nucleotide sequence: TGTGCCTGGCGGAAATGGACTGAAGCTTTCTTT. The encoded protein is CAWRKWTEAFF.

The V gene is TRBV27, the J gene TRBJ2-5, with D possibly being TRBD1 (6 bases). Between the trimmed V and J ends, which lost 1 base and 2 bases, there was a span of 8 bases. CDR3 length: 14 residues. CDR1 MNHEY and CDR2 SMNVEV come from the germline V gene (reference sequence). CDR3: CASSLLDSQETQYF. For the CDR3, the DNA is TGTGCCAGCAGTTTATTGGACAGTCAAGAGACCCAGTACTTC.

This rearrangement joins TRBV5-1 to TRBJ2-2, with D hard to call. There are 15 residues in the CDR3. The V and J ends lost 4 bases and 5 bases respectively, with 15 bases between them. Germline values: CDR1 SGHRS, CDR2 YFSETQ. CDR3 loop: CASSEIPGLTGELFF. CDR3 coding DNA: TGCGCCAGCAGCGAAATACCCGGCCTAACCGGGGAGCTGTTTTTT. The full variable domain, rest sourced from reference TRBV5-1 and TRBJ2-2, is KAGVTQTPRYLIKTRGQQVTLSCSPISGHRSVSWYQQTPGQGLQFLFEYFSETQRNKGNFPGRFSGRQFSNSRSEMNVSTLELGDSALYLCASSEIPGLTGELFFGEGSRLTVL.

V is TRBV6-6 and J is TRBJ2-7; 7 positions match TRBD1. The CDR3 length is 14 residues. With V trimmed by 2 bases and J by 3 bases, 4 bases remained unmatched. Germline assignment: CDR1 MNHNY and CDR2 SVGAGI (reference sequence). In nucleotides, the CDR3 is TGTGCCAGCAGTTACCTTGGACAGGACTACGAGCAGTACTTC. Its protein product is CASSYLGQDYEQYF.

The chain uses TRBV5-4 and TRBJ2-2; 10 bases agree with TRBD1. The CDR3 covers 15 residues. The V and J ends lost 3 bases and 4 bases, in that order; junction bases with no gene match: 3. Germline V gives CDR1 SGHNT, CDR2 YYREEE (reference sequence). In DNA form, the CDR3 reads TGTGCCAGCAGCTCCGGGACAGGGGCCACCGGGGAGCTGTTTTTT. This sequence encodes CASSSGTGATGELFF.

V gene TRBV20-1 combines with J gene TRBJ2-7; D is uncertain. The CDR3 length is 11 residues. In germline, CDR1 is DFQATT, CDR2 SNEGSKA (reference sequence). V was clipped by 6 bases and J by 6 bases, with 12 bases between them. The CDR3 protein is CSAPGGGEQYF. The CDR3 region has the DNA TGCAGTGCCCCAGGCGGTGGCGAGCAGTACTTC.

The count of this clone is one. The J gene is TRBJ1-2, the V gene TRBV4-1, with D unresolved. V lost 0 bases and J lost 3, with 17 bases in between. In germline, CDR1 is MGHRA, CDR2 YSYEKL. The CDR3 has 17 amino acids. The DNA for the CDR3 is TGCGCCAGCAGCCAAGAGATCCCCCCTTTATCAGACTATGGCTACACCTTC. This translates into CASSQEIPPLSDYGYTF.

The chain links TRBV25-1 to TRBJ1-4; a possible D gene is TRBD1 (5 bases). This CDR3 region has 14 residues. With 3 bases removed from V and 7 bases from J, the gap between germline ends came to 12 bases. CDR1 MGHDK and CDR2 SYGVNS come from the germline V gene. The CDR3 nucleotides read TGTGCCAGCAGTGATTCTGGGGCGGGTGAAAAACTGTTTTTT. Translated, it gives CASSDSGAGEKLFF.

This chain links TRBV29-1 with TRBJ2-1, with 12 bases matching TRBD2. Looked up from germline, CDR1 is SQVTM and CDR2 is ANQGSEA. V trimming: 7 bases; J trimming: 3 bases; junction bases outside the gene matches: 13. This CDR3 contains 17 residues. For the CDR3, the DNA is TGCAGCGGACTAGCGGGGGCCTTATTATCCCTCTACAATGAGCAGTTCTTC. Protein product: CSGLAGALLSLYNEQFF.

This clone has a single count. The V and J genes are TRBV25-1 and TRBJ2-5; TRBD1 aligns across 9 bases. Germline CDR1 MGHDK, CDR2 SYGVNS. With V trimmed by 1 base and J by 2 bases, 8 bases remained unmatched. The length of the CDR3 is 17 residues. The DNA of the CDR3 is TGTGCCAGCAGTGAATGGAGGACAGGGGCCACTCAAGAGACCCAGTACTTC. Its translation is CASSEWRTGATQETQYF. The whole variable domain, filled in from reference TRBV25-1 and TRBJ2-5, reads EADIYQTPRYLVIGTGKKITLECSQTMGHDKMYWYQQDPGMELHLIHYSYGVNSTEKGDLSSESTVSRIRTEHFPLTLESARPSHTSQYLCASSEWRTGATQETQYFGPGTRLLVL.